One and the same sample provided the 24 T cell receptor beta chains below, sequenced in a study of shared T cell receptors in the human thymus. Method: immunoSEQ multiplex PCR; TCRdb's copy keeps in-frame clones and lacks some. The table has hundreds of thousands of clones, 75% to 85% seen once; the top ten hold around 0.013%. The same specimen was also included in a second study, on human thymus T cells.

What was sequenced was thymocytes. These receptors originate from a boy younger than two with a congenital heart defect.

This chain connects TRBV10-3 to TRBJ1-2; D is perhaps TRBD1 (5 bases). The CDR3 is 13 residues long. Germline V gives CDR1 ENHRY, CDR2 SYGVKD. The V and J ends lost 9 bases and 3 bases respectively, with 14 bases between them. Written as DNA, the CDR3 is TGTGCCATTTCGACAGTATCGTACTATGGCTACACCTTC. This codes for CAISTVSYYGYTF.

This clone has a handful of counts. This sequence joins TRBV11-3 and TRBJ2-3; 7 nucleotides line up with TRBD2. The CDR3 loop spans 18 amino acids. The junction had 14 bases not matched to a gene; V was cut back by 5 bases and J by 0 bases. From germline, CDR1 is SGHNT and CDR2 YENEEA. The CDR3 nucleotides are TGTGCCAGCAGCCCGGTCGGTCTAGCGGCAAGTAGCACAGATACGCAGTATTTT. Its translation: CASSPVGLAASSTDTQYF.

V gene TRBV4-3 combines with J gene TRBJ2-1, with 9 nucleotides matching TRBD2. Germline CDR1 LGHNA, CDR2 YSLEER. V shed 5 bases and J 5 bases; nucleotides not matched to a gene: 13. The CDR3 runs to 17 residues. Here the CDR3 reads CASSKRWGTSSHNEQFF. Here the CDR3 DNA reads TGCGCCAGCAGCAAAAGATGGGGGACTAGCTCTCACAATGAGCAGTTCTTC.

This chain joins TRBV14 and TRBJ2-7; 7 nucleotides align to TRBD1. The CDR3 length is 11 residues. Germline V gene data show CDR1 as SGHDN and CDR2 as FVKESK. After removal of 10 bases from V and 3 bases from J, the junction contained 3 bases not matched to a gene. In DNA form, the CDR3 reads TGTGCCAAGGGGACAGTCTACGAGCAGTACTTC. Amino acid sequence: CAKGTVYEQYF.

This rearrangement joins TRBV7-2 to TRBJ1-2, with TRBD1 matching 10 bases. The CDR3 consists of 16 residues. CDR1 and CDR2 (germline): SGHTA, FQGNSA. The junction had 9 bases not matched to a gene; V was cut back by 0 bases and J by 8 bases. Here the CDR3 reads CASSLATRQGAEGYTF. The DNA for the CDR3 is TGTGCCAGCAGCTTAGCTACAAGACAGGGGGCGGAGGGCTACACCTTC.

This clone was observed a few times. This rearrangement joins TRBV14 to TRBJ1-1, with 7 bases identical to TRBD1. Germline CDR1 and CDR2: SGHDN and FVKESK. V lost 0 bases to trimming and J lost 3 bases; unmatched junction nucleotides: 10. The CDR3 contains 17 residues. In DNA form, the CDR3 reads TGTGCCAGCAGCCAAGATGAGGGGGCAGGGTTGGACACTGAAGCTTTCTTT. As protein: CASSQDEGAGLDTEAFF.

V and J are TRBV6-5 and TRBJ1-4, with 8 positions matching TRBD1. Trimming removed 6 bases from V and 8 bases from J; junction bases left unmatched: 8. The CDR3 loop spans 14 amino acids. Germline values: CDR1 MNHEY, CDR2 SVGAGI. CDR3 in DNA: TGTGCCAGCAGACCCCAGGGGGCGAACGAAAAACTGTTTTTT. Its translation: CASRPQGANEKLFF.

The CDR3 nucleotides are TGTGCCAGTAGCCTTCGACTAGCGGGGTCCTACAATGAGCAGTTCTTC. Its protein product is CASSLRLAGSYNEQFF. The V call is TRBV19, the J call TRBJ2-1; the match to TRBD2 covers 11 bases. Trimming removed 6 bases from V and 1 base from J; junction bases left unmatched: 5. The CDR3 is made up of 16 amino acids. Per the germline V gene, CDR1 is LNHDA and CDR2 is SQIVND (reference sequence).

The gene calls are TRBV7-4 and TRBJ1-1; a weak D match, TRBD1 (5 bases). The CDR3 length is 14 residues. Trimming took 5 bases from V and 3 from J, leaving 13 bases between them. Germline CDR1 and CDR2: SGHVT and SQSDAQ. CDR3 DNA: TGTGCCAGCAGCCCACAGTGGGGGGACACTGAAGCTTTCTTT. Its translation is CASSPQWGDTEAFF.

This rearrangement joins TRBV6-1 to TRBJ2-1, with a possible D match to TRBD2 (6 bases). V lost 4 bases and J lost 6, with 16 bases in between. CDR1 is MNHNS and CDR2 is SASEGT in the germline V gene. There are 15 residues in the CDR3. The DNA of the CDR3 is TGTGCCAGCAGTGGGGAGGATCCCGGGATCAATGAGCAGTTCTTC. It yields the protein CASSGEDPGINEQFF.

J is TRBJ1-1 and V is TRBV5-5; a weak D match, TRBD1 (5 bases). V lost 6 bases, J lost 8 bases, and 11 bases lay in between. This CDR3 spans 11 amino acids. Germline values: CDR1 SGHKS, CDR2 YYEKEE (reference sequence). CDR3 bases: TGTGCCAGCACGTTGGAGGGGGAAGCTTTCTTT. Protein: CASTLEGEAFF.

This clone was detected only a few times. The V gene is TRBV5-1, the J gene TRBJ2-3, with 14 nucleotides matching TRBD2. From germline, CDR1 is SGHRS and CDR2 YFSETQ. This CDR3 has 16 residues. The V gene end was trimmed by 4 bases and the J gene end by 4 bases; junction bases not matched to a gene: 5. The CDR3 DNA follows: TGCGCCAGCAGCCTGACTAGCGGGAGGGCCCCAGATACGCAGTATTTT. This translates into CASSLTSGRAPDTQYF. The variable domain in full, with the rest retrieved from reference TRBV5-1 and TRBJ2-3, is KAGVTQTPRYLIKTRGQQVTLSCSPISGHRSVSWYQQTPGQGLQFLFEYFSETQRNKGNFPGRFSGRQFSNSRSEMNVSTLELGDSALYLCASSLTSGRAPDTQYFGPGTRLTVL.

This clone has only one observation. The chain couples TRBV5-4 to TRBJ2-1; a weak D match, TRBD1 (5 bases). V dropped 0 bases and J dropped 5 bases, with 15 bases sitting between them. Germline CDR1 SGHNT, CDR2 YYREEE (reference sequence). The CDR3 extends over 16 amino acids. CDR3 sequence reads: CASSLVPLQGDNEQFF. The CDR3 DNA sequence: TGTGCCAGCAGCTTGGTCCCACTCCAAGGGGACAATGAGCAGTTCTTC.

In this sample, this clone turned up once. V is TRBV30 and J is TRBJ2-2; no reliable D call. The V end was cut by 5 bases, the J end by 6 bases, with 16 bases between. The CDR3 sequence is 14 residues long. The germline CDR1 and CDR2 sequences are GTSNPN and SVGIG (reference sequence). The CDR3 nucleotides are TGTGCCTGGCACGGTAGCCCTGAGGCCGGGGAGCTGTTTTTT. As protein: CAWHGSPEAGELFF.

For the CDR3, the DNA is TGTGCCAGCAGCCAAGGGGGGGCCGAGCAGTTCTTC. Protein sequence: CASSQGGAEQFF. This chain connects TRBV11-3 to TRBJ2-1; D might be TRBD2 (7 bases). Germline V CDR1 and CDR2: SGHNT, YENEEA. Trimming removed 5 bases at V and 10 bases at J, with 12 bases between. CDR3 length: 12 residues.

The rearrangement uses TRBV12-5 and TRBJ2-7; TRBD1 might be the D (7 bases). Trimming removed 3 bases from V and 3 bases from J, with 15 bases in between. Germline CDR1 and CDR2: LGHNT and FRNRAP. CDR3 length: 15 amino acids. Here the CDR3 DNA reads TGTGCTAGTGGTTTCCACAGGGGACTGAACTACGAGCAGTACTTC. Protein: CASGFHRGLNYEQYF.

The chain has TRBV9 and TRBJ2-3; D is possibly TRBD2 (5 bases). Trimming removed 3 bases at V and 0 bases at J, with 17 bases between. Germline loops: CDR1 SGDLS, CDR2 YYNGEE. The CDR3 runs to 17 residues. CDR3 bases: TGTGCCAGCAGCGGCATGGGAGTTCCCTCGAGCACAGATACGCAGTATTTT. Protein product: CASSGMGVPSSTDTQYF. Full variable domain (rest looked up from reference TRBV9 and TRBJ2-3): DSGVTQTPKHLITATGQRVTLRCSPRSGDLSVYWYQQSLDQGLQFLIQYYNGEERAKGNILERFSAQQFPDLHSELNLSSLELGDSALYFCASSGMGVPSSTDTQYFGPGTRLTVL.

The rearrangement links TRBV27 to TRBJ2-1, with 11 bases identical to TRBD2. Germline CDR1 MNHEY, CDR2 SMNVEV (reference sequence). V lost 5 bases to trimming and J lost 7 bases; unmatched junction nucleotides: 10. The CDR3 loop spans 16 amino acids. As DNA, the CDR3 is TGTGCCAGCAGTCCCTGGACTAGCGGGCAGGGGAATGAGCAGTTCTTC. Encoded protein: CASSPWTSGQGNEQFF.

The chain joins TRBV11-2 to TRBJ2-1, with D perhaps matching TRBD1 (7 bases). The CDR3 has 16 residues. Germline V gene sequence: CDR1 SGHAT, CDR2 FQNNGV. Trimming took 1 base from V and 8 from J, leaving 18 bases between them. DNA of the CDR3: TGTGCCAGCAGCTTAGCAGGGGGGCTTCGAGGGCATGAGCAGTTCTTC. Encoded protein: CASSLAGGLRGHEQFF. The variable domain in full, completed from reference TRBV11-2 and TRBJ2-1, reads EAGVAQSPRYKIIEKRQSVAFWCNPISGHATLYWYQQILGQGPKLLIQFQNNGVVDDSQLPKDRFSAERLKGVDSTLKIQPAKLEDSAVYLCASSLAGGLRGHEQFFGPGTRLTVL.

This clone was recorded a few times. The chain employs TRBV9 and TRBJ2-7; TRBD2 matches at 9 bases. In germline, CDR1 is SGDLS, CDR2 YYNGEE. The V segment lost 4 bases and the J segment 3 bases; nucleotides outside the gene matches: 8. The CDR3 loop spans 15 amino acids. CDR3 in amino acids: CASSPQREAIYEQYF. As DNA, the CDR3 is TGTGCCAGCAGCCCTCAGCGGGAGGCCATCTACGAGCAGTACTTC.

The chain recombines TRBV5-4 with TRBJ2-3, with 10 bases identical to TRBD2. Germline V gene lookup returns CDR1 SGHNT and CDR2 YYREEE (reference sequence). There are 14 residues in the CDR3. V lost 4 bases, J lost 14 bases, and 13 bases stayed unmatched. CDR3 loop: CASSRGLAVKVSYF. The CDR3 coding sequence is TGTGCCAGCAGCCGAGGACTAGCGGTTAAGGTTTCGTATTTT.

This sequence joins TRBV4-1 and TRBJ2-7; TRBD2 is a possible D gene (6 bases). The V end lost 0 bases, the J end lost 4 bases, and 16 bases lay between the germline ends. Germline V lookup: CDR1 MGHRA, CDR2 YSYEKL. The length of the CDR3 is 16 residues. The CDR3 DNA follows: TGCGCCAGCAGCCAAGAAGTACCGGGAGTTCGGTACGAGCAGTACTTC. Its translation is CASSQEVPGVRYEQYF.

This clone appeared a single time. The genes are TRBV7-4 and TRBJ2-3; D remains unclear. V lost 3 bases and J lost 6, with 13 bases in between. This CDR3 has 14 amino acids. The germline V gene encodes CDR1 SGHVT and CDR2 SQSDAQ. This CDR3 reads CASSLNSIPDTQYF. The CDR3 DNA is TGTGCCAGCAGCTTGAACTCCATTCCGGATACGCAGTATTTT.

This clone appeared once. This rearrangement joins TRBV5-1 to TRBJ1-1, with 7 bases that match TRBD1. The V gene's germline CDR1 is SGHRS and CDR2 YFSETQ. The CDR3 runs to 15 residues. Trimming at V came to 3 bases and at J to 0 bases, leaving 5 bases not matched to a gene. The CDR3 coding sequence is TGCGCCAGCAGCTGGACAGGATCGGTGAACACTGAAGCTTTCTTT. This translates into CASSWTGSVNTEAFF.